This entry features one TCR beta chain sequence. The CDR3 extends over 14 amino acids. V shed 1 base and J shed 3 bases, with 10 bases lying between them. The germline V gene has CDR1 SGHDT and CDR2 YYEEEE. Sequencing was performed with immunoSEQ multiplex PCR; in TCRdb, only in-frame clones are kept and a portion is missing. The sample records fewer than 200,000 clones, over 80% being singletons. These data originate in a study of T cell responses to AZD1222 COVID-19 vaccine. Source: peripheral blood, taken on day 0 of AZD1222 vaccination. The receptor comes from an adult in good health. The chain joins TRBV5-6 to TRBJ1-1; D call uncertain. CDR3: CASSLFAQYTEAFF. The CDR3 DNA sequence: TGTGCCAGCAGCTTGTTCGCACAGTACACTGAAGCTTTCTTT.